A single sample gave rise to the 18 T cell receptor beta chains below, sequenced in a study of blood T cell repertoires in COVID-19. TCRdb keeps only in-frame clones here, not all; method: immunoSEQ multiplex PCR. The sample yields about 270,000 clones, roughly 90% seen once. The sample comprised PBMCs or T cells enriched from blood (not recorded which). The receptors shown here come from a woman in her twenties or thirties who had recovered from COVID-19.

The V and J genes are TRBV6-5 and TRBJ2-7; TRBD1 might be the D (6 bases). Between the trimmed V and J ends, which lost 6 bases and 4 bases, there was a span of 19 bases. This CDR3 has 15 amino acids. The V gene's germline CDR1 is MNHEY and CDR2 SVGAGI. The CDR3: CASRGKRDKPYEQYF. The CDR3 bases are TGTGCCAGCAGAGGGAAGAGGGACAAGCCTTACGAGCAGTACTTC.

There are a few counts of this clone. The chain recombines TRBV27 with TRBJ1-2; D is perhaps TRBD1 (6 bases). The CDR3 has 16 amino acids. The germline gives CDR1 MNHEY, CDR2 SMNVEV (reference sequence). V lost 5 bases and J 4 bases, leaving 20 bases between the germline ends. The CDR3 region is CASSNGGQLPLYGYTF. For the CDR3, the DNA is TGTGCCAGCAGTAACGGAGGACAGCTCCCCCTCTATGGCTACACCTTC.

This chain joins TRBV6-5 and TRBJ1-1; TRBD1 matches at 7 bases. In germline, CDR1 is MNHEY, CDR2 SVGAGI. The CDR3 runs 16 residues. V lost 0 bases, J lost 4 bases, and 8 bases stayed unmatched. CDR3 coding DNA: TGTGCCAGCAGTTACTCTTCGACAGGGTACGGCACTGAAGCTTTCTTT. Amino acids: CASSYSSTGYGTEAFF.

The table lists this clone with a few counts. The chain is built from TRBV3-1 (or the pseudogene TRBV3-2) and TRBJ2-5, with 11 bases aligning to TRBD2. Germline V gives CDR1 LGHDT, CDR2 YNNKEL (reference sequence). The junction had 1 base not matched to a gene; V was cut back by 3 bases and J by 1 base. The CDR3 sequence is 15 residues long. The CDR3 DNA follows: TGTGCCAGCAGCCAGACTAGCGGGGCCCAAGAGACCCAGTACTTC. Translation gives CASSQTSGAQETQYF.

This chain uses TRBV3-1 (or the pseudogene TRBV3-2) with TRBJ2-7; D remains ambiguous. The V and J ends lost 3 bases and 0 bases respectively, with 6 bases between them. The CDR3 consists of 13 residues. The V gene's germline CDR1 is LGHDT and CDR2 YNNKEL (reference sequence). The chain's CDR3 is CASSQLSSYEQYF. DNA of the CDR3: TGTGCCAGCAGCCAGCTAAGCTCCTACGAGCAGTACTTC.

The CDR3 region has the DNA TGCGCCAGCAGTCAATCATACCGATTGGGGGCGCAAGAGACCCAGTACTTC. Its translation: CASSQSYRLGAQETQYF. The rearrangement links TRBV5-1 to TRBJ2-5, with D possibly being TRBD1 (6 bases). The CDR3 covers 17 residues. CDR1 is SGHRS, CDR2 YFSETQ, per germline. V was shortened by 5 bases and J by 2 bases, with 22 bases between the two germline ends.

The genes are TRBV7-9 and TRBJ2-1; 7 positions agree with TRBD1. This CDR3 comprises 13 residues. V shed 1 base, J shed 11 bases, and the junction held 5 bases outside the gene matches. Germline-derived CDR1 and CDR2 are SEHNR and FQNEAQ (reference sequence). The CDR3 region has the DNA TGTGCCAGCAGCTTAGTTGTGGGACAGAAGCAGTTCTTC. Translating it yields CASSLVVGQKQFF. The full variable domain, with the rest looked up from reference TRBV7-9 and TRBJ2-1, is DTGVSQNPRHKITKRGQNVTFRCDPISEHNRLYWYRQTLGQGPEFLTYFQNEAQLEKSRLLSDRFSAERPKGSFSTLEIQRTEQGDSAMYLCASSLVVGQKQFFGPGTRLTVL.

This clone was observed a single time. The V and J genes are TRBV2 and TRBJ2-1, with D perhaps matching TRBD1 (6 bases). CDR1 SNHLY and CDR2 FYNNEI come from the germline V gene. The length of the CDR3 is 17 residues. Trimming pared 5 bases from V and 9 bases from J, leaving 26 bases between. The CDR3 nucleotides are TGTGCCAGCAGTTTTCAGGATCCGGGACATATATCCCGTGAGCAGTTCTTC. Translation: CASSFQDPGHISREQFF. Complete variable domain (other parts from reference TRBV2 and TRBJ2-1): EPEVTQTPSHQVTQMGQEVILRCVPISNHLYFYWYRQILGQKVEFLVSFYNNEISEKSEIFDDQFSVERPDGSNFTLKIRSTKLEDSAMYFCASSFQDPGHISREQFFGPGTRLTVL.

J is TRBJ2-3 and V is TRBV29-1; D may be TRBD1 (5 bases). The V end was cut by 3 bases, the J end by 3 bases, with 13 bases between. CDR3 length equals 14 residues. CDR1 and CDR2 (germline): SQVTM, ANQGSEA. The CDR3 DNA reads TGCAGCGTTGATAGCAGGGCAGGTACAGATACGCAGTATTTT. Protein product: CSVDSRAGTDTQYF.

This clone has a handful of counts. The V call is TRBV4-2, the J call TRBJ2-7; TRBD2 matches at 16 bases. J was trimmed by 2 bases and V by 0 bases; bases with no gene match: 1. Germline CDR1 reads LGHNA; CDR2 reads YNFKEQ. The CDR3 runs 17 residues. This CDR3 reads CASSQEGLAGGAYEQYF. In DNA, the CDR3 is TGTGCCAGCAGCCAAGAGGGACTAGCGGGAGGGGCCTACGAGCAGTACTTC.

CDR3 sequence: CASSLYGSSGNTIYF. The CDR3 region has the DNA TGTGCCAGCAGTTTATATGGCAGCTCTGGAAACACCATATATTTT. The chain uses TRBV27 and TRBJ1-3; unclear D gene. The germline V gene encodes CDR1 MNHEY and CDR2 SMNVEV (reference sequence). The CDR3 covers 15 residues. Trimming removed 1 base at V and 0 bases at J, with 7 bases between.

This clone was recorded once. In DNA form, the CDR3 reads TGTGCCAGTAGAGACAGGGGAAGGTCTAGCAATCAGCCCCAGCATTTT. This codes for CASRDRGRSSNQPQHF. The chain links TRBV19 to TRBJ1-5, with TRBD1 matching 8 bases. V lost 6 bases and J lost 0; bases outside the gene matches: 7. There are 16 residues in the CDR3. Germline assignment: CDR1 LNHDA and CDR2 SQIVND (reference sequence).

The chain is built from TRBV3-1 (or the pseudogene TRBV3-2) and TRBJ1-2, with 7 bases matching TRBD1. Per the germline V gene, CDR1 is LGHDT and CDR2 is YNNKEL (reference sequence). J gave up 4 bases and V 1 base, and 6 bases lay outside the gene matches. CDR3 length: 15 residues. The CDR3 loop reads CASSQVQGGIYGYTF. CDR3 bases: TGTGCCAGCAGCCAAGTCCAGGGGGGTATCTATGGCTACACCTTC.

This clone appeared a few times. At the DNA level, this CDR3 is encoded by other sequences in the same sample as well. V gene TRBV9 combines with J gene TRBJ2-1; possible D gene TRBD1, 7 bases. This CDR3 region has 15 residues. V lost 3 bases to trimming and J lost 2 bases, with 12 bases between them. Germline-derived CDR1 and CDR2 are SGDLS and YYNGEE. The DNA of the CDR3 is TGTGCCAGCAGCGGGCGGGACAGAACCTACAATGAGCAGTTCTTC. It codes for CASSGRDRTYNEQFF.

The genes are TRBV19 and TRBJ1-5; 7 bases fit TRBD1. The CDR3 runs 15 residues. CDR1 is LNHDA, CDR2 SQIVND, per germline (reference sequence). The trim removed 5 bases at V and 2 bases at J, leaving 6 bases unmatched. Here the CDR3 reads CASSGGGRGNQPQHF. The CDR3 DNA reads TGTGCCAGTAGTGGAGGGGGCAGAGGCAATCAGCCCCAGCATTTT. The full variable domain, rest sourced from reference TRBV19 and TRBJ1-5, is DGGITQSPKYLFRKEGQNVTLSCEQNLNHDAMYWYRQDPGQGLRLIYYSQIVNDFQKGDIAEGYSVSREKKESFPLTVTSAQKNPTAFYLCASSGGGRGNQPQHFGDGTRLSIL.

This chain connects TRBV5-1 to TRBJ1-5, with D uncertain. The CDR3 loop spans 13 amino acids. Trimming stripped 0 bases from V and 4 bases from J, with 5 bases between. Germline CDR1 reads SGHRS; CDR2 reads YFSETQ. The CDR3 coding sequence is TGCGCCAGCAGCTTGGCCCTAAATCAGCCCCAGCATTTT. It yields the protein CASSLALNQPQHF. Full variable domain (remainder filled in from reference TRBV5-1 and TRBJ1-5): KAGVTQTPRYLIKTRGQQVTLSCSPISGHRSVSWYQQTPGQGLQFLFEYFSETQRNKGNFPGRFSGRQFSNSRSEMNVSTLELGDSALYLCASSLALNQPQHFGDGTRLSIL.

The chain joins TRBV7-9 to TRBJ2-7, with a tentative D call TRBD1 (5 bases). The CDR3 has 14 amino acids. The germline V gene has CDR1 SEHNR and CDR2 FQNEAQ (reference sequence). V was shortened by 1 base and J by 9 bases, with 16 bases between the two germline ends. CDR3 sequence (DNA): TGTGCCAGCAGCTTAGAGGGTAGGGGAAAGTGGCAGTACTTC. Protein: CASSLEGRGKWQYF.

This CDR3 is CASRATGSGYTF. CDR3 DNA: TGTGCCAGCAGGGCGACAGGGAGCGGCTACACCTTC. The chain joins TRBV5-4 to TRBJ1-2; 7 bases line up with TRBD1. There are 12 residues in the CDR3. From germline, CDR1 is SGHNT and CDR2 YYREEE (reference sequence). V shed 5 bases and J 8 bases; nucleotides not matched to a gene: 6. The full variable domain, with the rest looked up from reference TRBV5-4 and TRBJ1-2, is ETGVTQSPTHLIKTRGQQVTLRCSSQSGHNTVSWYQQALGQGPQFIFQYYREEENGRGNFPPRFSGLQFPNYSSELNVNALELDDSALYLCASRATGSGYTFGSGTRLTVV.